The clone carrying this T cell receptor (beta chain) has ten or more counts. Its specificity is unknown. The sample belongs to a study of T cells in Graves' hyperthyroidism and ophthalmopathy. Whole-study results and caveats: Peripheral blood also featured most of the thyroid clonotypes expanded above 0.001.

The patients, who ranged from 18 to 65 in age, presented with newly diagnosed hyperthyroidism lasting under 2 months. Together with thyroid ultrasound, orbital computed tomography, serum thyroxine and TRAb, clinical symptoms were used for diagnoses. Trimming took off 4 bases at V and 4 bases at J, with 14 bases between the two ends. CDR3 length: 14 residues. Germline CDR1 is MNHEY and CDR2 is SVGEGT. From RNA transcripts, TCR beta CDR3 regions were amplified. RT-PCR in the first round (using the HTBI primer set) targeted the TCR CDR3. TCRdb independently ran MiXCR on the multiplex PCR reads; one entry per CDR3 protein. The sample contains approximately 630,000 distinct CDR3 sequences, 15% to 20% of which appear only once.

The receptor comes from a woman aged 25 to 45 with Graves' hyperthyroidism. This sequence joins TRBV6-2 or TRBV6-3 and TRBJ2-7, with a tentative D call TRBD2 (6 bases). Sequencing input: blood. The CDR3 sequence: CASSFIGGSYEQYF. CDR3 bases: TGTGCCAGCAGTTTCATAGGAGGGAGTTACGAGCAGTACTTC.